This T cell receptor (beta chain) was identified during a study of CD8+ T cells in alopecia areata. At the level of the study: Tofacitinib ran 6 to 18 months, followed by 6 months off drug.

Treatment in this sample: oral pan-JAK inhibitor, 5-10 mg twice daily. Findings of the study overall: Any link of baseline CD8+ expansion to response, resting on one nonresponder, remains uncertain.

Germline lookup yields CDR1 SGHDN and CDR2 FVKESK. This CDR3 comprises 13 residues. V was shortened by 5 bases and J by 6 bases, with 12 bases between the two germline ends. Concerning this clone: Its cognate antigen is unknown.

Isolated RNA was reverse transcribed into cDNA used as the sequencing template. Sequenced by immunoSEQ multiplex PCR; TCRdb stores in-frame clones only, minus some. The sample records around 200,000 clones, 64% being singletons. This chain connects TRBV14 to TRBJ2-3; D gene uncertain. The receptor comes from a human donor with alopecia areata. This specimen consisted of CD4+ T cells sorted from blood, obtained at week 4, from a patient treated with tofacitinib. For the CDR3, the DNA is TGTGCCAGCAGCACCCGACTCCTTGATACGCAGTATTTT. Encoded protein: CASSTRLLDTQYF.